The 19 T cell receptor beta chains in this list originate from one sample, sequenced in a study of T cell repertoires in cytomegalovirus infection. TCRdb processed the reads anew with MiXCR; each CDR3 protein has one entry. Here the sample spans 680,000 or so distinct CDR3 sequences, less than 40% being singletons. The sequencing sample was made of PBMCs. The receptors derive from a human donor in good health (CMV status not recorded). Some clones in this sample may be carry-over from other donors' samples.

There are a few counts of this clonotype. V gene TRBV7-9 combines with J gene TRBJ2-5, with D possibly matching TRBD2 (6 bases). Trimming pared 2 bases from V and 2 bases from J, leaving 12 bases between. Germline CDR1 SEHNR, CDR2 FQNEAQ (reference sequence). CDR3 length equals 15 residues. CDR3 amino acids: CASSLPGLSQETQYF. CDR3 bases: TGTGCCAGCAGCTTACCGGGACTCTCACAAGAGACCCAGTACTTC.

The sample holds many counts of this clonotype. V is TRBV7-8 and J is TRBJ1-2; TRBD1 matches at 7 bases. The CDR3 loop spans 12 amino acids. V gave up 5 bases and J gave up 4 bases; unmatched junction bases: 1. Germline V gene sequence: CDR1 SGHVS, CDR2 FQNEAQ. For the CDR3, the DNA is TGTGCCAGCAGCGGGACAGTCTATGGCTACACCTTC. Residues: CASSGTVYGYTF.

Concerning this clonotype itself: This may be a read error: a much more frequent sequence differs by one nucleotide. V usage is TRBV12-3 or TRBV12-4 and J usage is TRBJ2-7, with no clear D. This CDR3 has 10 residues. The germline V and J ends were trimmed by 7 bases and 5 bases, with 6 bases remaining between them. CDR3 protein: CASIINEQYF. CDR3 DNA: TGTGCCAGCATCATTAACGAGCAGTACTTC.

This clonotype has only one observation. CDR3 in amino acids: CASRDGQNTGELFF. The DNA for the CDR3 is TGCGCCAGCAGGGATGGACAGAACACCGGGGAGCTGTTTTTT. This sequence joins TRBV4-1 and TRBJ2-2, with a possible D match to TRBD1 (5 bases). The CDR3 extends over 14 amino acids. In germline, CDR1 is MGHRA, CDR2 YSYEKL. V lost 6 bases and J 1 base, leaving 9 bases between the germline ends.

This clonotype has a handful of counts. The V and J genes are TRBV4-1 and TRBJ1-1; 10 bases are a match to TRBD1. CDR1 is MGHRA, CDR2 YSYEKL, per germline. V shed 0 bases and J 4 bases; nucleotides not matched to a gene: 5. The CDR3 spans 16 residues. In DNA, the CDR3 is TGCGCCAGCAGCCAAGATTTTGGGACAGGGGTCACTGAAGCTTTCTTT. This gives the protein CASSQDFGTGVTEAFF.

This chain uses TRBV2 with TRBJ1-5, with a possible D match to TRBD1 (6 bases). From germline, CDR1 is SNHLY and CDR2 FYNNEI. CDR3 size: 13 residues. Trimming shortened V by 7 bases and J by 4 bases, and 11 bases separated the two germline ends. The CDR3 sequence is CASIEDSNQPQHF. The CDR3, as DNA: TGTGCCAGCATCGAGGACAGTAATCAGCCCCAGCATTTT. The full variable domain, in which reference TRBV2 and TRBJ1-5 provide the parts outside the CDR3, is EPEVTQTPSHQVTQMGQEVILRCVPISNHLYFYWYRQILGQKVEFLVSFYNNEISEKSEIFDDQFSVERPDGSNFTLKIRSTKLEDSAMYFCASIEDSNQPQHFGDGTRLSIL.

The rearrangement uses TRBV7-8 and TRBJ1-1; D not resolved. The germline V gene has CDR1 SGHVS and CDR2 FQNEAQ. The CDR3 consists of 12 residues. The CDR3 here is CATRRGNTEAFF. The CDR3 DNA is TGTGCAACAAGACGGGGGAACACTGAAGCTTTCTTT.

V and J are TRBV3-1 and TRBJ1-4; D gene unclear. The germline V gene encodes CDR1 LGHDT and CDR2 YNNKEL (reference sequence). V was cut by 2 bases and J by 1 base, with 8 bases left in between. This CDR3 spans 15 amino acids. The CDR3 here is CASSQYSETNEKLFF. CDR3 bases: TGTGCCAGCAGCCAATATAGCGAAACTAATGAAAAACTGTTTTTT.

This clonotype occurred a few times. This chain links TRBV20-1 with TRBJ1-1, with 8 bases lining up with TRBD1. CDR3 size: 15 residues. Germline V CDR1 and CDR2: DFQATT, SNEGSKA (reference sequence). J lost 6 bases, V lost 5 bases, and 14 bases had no gene match. The CDR3 spells CSAGLGQGPPSEAFF. The DNA for the CDR3 is TGCAGTGCTGGACTTGGACAGGGCCCCCCCTCTGAAGCTTTCTTT.

The chain combines TRBV7-9 with TRBJ1-1; D remains ambiguous. The germline CDR1 and CDR2 sequences are SEHNR and FQNEAQ (reference sequence). V was trimmed by 2 bases and J by 7 bases, leaving 11 bases between them. The CDR3 is made up of 13 amino acids. This CDR3 reads CASSLPGWGEAFF. Here the CDR3 DNA reads TGTGCCAGCAGCTTACCCGGCTGGGGTGAAGCTTTCTTT.

This clonotype came up a few times. The V call is TRBV20-1, the J call TRBJ1-3; 7 nucleotides align to TRBD1. Looked up from germline, CDR1 is DFQATT and CDR2 is SNEGSKA (reference sequence). The CDR3 consists of 15 residues. J gave up 2 bases and V 5 bases, and 9 bases lay outside the gene matches. The CDR3 nucleotides are TGCAGTGCTCCGGGCAACAGGGGAACTGGAAACACCATATATTTT. Protein: CSAPGNRGTGNTIYF.

The chain uses TRBV7-9 and TRBJ1-2; TRBD1 is a possible D gene (5 bases). Germline values: CDR1 SEHNR, CDR2 FQNEAQ (reference sequence). V was cut by 0 bases and J by 5 bases, with 13 bases left in between. This CDR3 has 15 amino acids. The CDR3 coding sequence is TGTGCCAGCAGCTTAGCGAACCAGGGACTTTATGGCTACACCTTC. It yields the protein CASSLANQGLYGYTF.

This rearrangement joins TRBV28 to TRBJ1-5; 9 bases map to TRBD1. With 5 bases clipped from V and 1 base from J, the junction kept 18 bases outside the gene matches. This CDR3 region has 20 residues. The germline CDR1 and CDR2 sequences are MDHEN and SYDVKM. In DNA form, the CDR3 reads TGTGCCAGCAGTCAACAGGGGGCGGCTCCCCCCATATCGAGCAATCAGCCCCAGCATTTT. Its protein product is CASSQQGAAPPISSNQPQHF.

This clonotype has just a few counts. J is TRBJ2-7 and V is TRBV7-2; 11 bases are a match to TRBD2. The V and J ends lost 6 bases and 2 bases, in that order; junction bases with no gene match: 3. This CDR3 spans 14 amino acids. The germline V gene encodes CDR1 SGHTA and CDR2 FQGNSA. The CDR3 region has the DNA TGTGCCAGCAGACCGACTAGCGGGGCCTACGAGCAGTACTTC. The encoded protein is CASRPTSGAYEQYF.

A few counts support this clonotype. The V call is TRBV28, the J call TRBJ1-5; D remains ambiguous. Germline lookup yields CDR1 MDHEN and CDR2 SYDVKM. The CDR3 covers 14 residues. Trimming cost V 3 bases and J 5 bases, with 11 bases left between them. The CDR3 here is CASSFQEPYQPQHF. The CDR3 region has the DNA TGTGCCAGCAGTTTCCAGGAGCCGTATCAGCCCCAGCATTTT.

This sequence joins TRBV6-1 and TRBJ2-7; the D gene could be TRBD1 or TRBD2 (5 bases each). Germline V gene data show CDR1 as MNHNS and CDR2 as SASEGT. With 5 bases removed from V and 3 bases from J, the gap between germline ends came to 20 bases. This CDR3 region has 16 residues. For the CDR3, the DNA is TGTGCCAGCAGTTATGGGGCCACCGGGACGGTCTACGAGCAGTACTTC. Its translation is CASSYGATGTVYEQYF.

This chain connects TRBV19 to TRBJ2-5; weak D call: TRBD1 (6 bases). Germline V lookup: CDR1 LNHDA, CDR2 SQIVND (reference sequence). V was cut by 4 bases and J by 10 bases, with 10 bases left in between. The length of the CDR3 is 11 residues. The CDR3 sequence is CASSRGHLQYF. In nucleotides, the CDR3 is TGTGCCAGTAGTAGGGGACATCTCCAGTACTTC.

This clonotype appeared a few times. The rearrangement joins TRBV4-2 to TRBJ2-7; possibly TRBD1 for D (5 bases). V lost 1 base to trimming and J lost 2 bases, with 15 bases between them. This CDR3 region has 16 residues. In germline, CDR1 is LGHNA, CDR2 YNFKEQ. CDR3 region: CASSQGGQGGTYEQYF. For the CDR3, the DNA is TGTGCCAGCAGCCAAGGTGGGCAGGGTGGCACCTACGAGCAGTACTTC.

A few counts support this clonotype. This chain links TRBV28 with TRBJ2-6; D gene unclear. CDR3 size: 15 residues. Per the germline V gene, CDR1 is MDHEN and CDR2 is SYDVKM. Deletions cut 4 bases from V and 2 bases from J, with 9 bases between. The CDR3 spells CASSSGVAGANVLTF. CDR3 DNA: TGTGCCAGCAGTTCCGGAGTCGCTGGGGCCAACGTCCTGACTTTC.